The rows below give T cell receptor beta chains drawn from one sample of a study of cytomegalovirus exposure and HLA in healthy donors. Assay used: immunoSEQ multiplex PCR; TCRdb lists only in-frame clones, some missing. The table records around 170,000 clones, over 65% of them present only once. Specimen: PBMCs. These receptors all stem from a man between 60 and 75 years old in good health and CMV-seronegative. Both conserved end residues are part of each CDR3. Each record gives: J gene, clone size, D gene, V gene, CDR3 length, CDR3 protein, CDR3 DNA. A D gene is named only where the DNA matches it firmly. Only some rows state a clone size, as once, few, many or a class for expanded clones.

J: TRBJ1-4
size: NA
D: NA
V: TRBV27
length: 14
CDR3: CASSLTRGYEKLFF
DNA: TGTGCCAGCAGTTTAACGAGGGGGTATGAAAAACTGTTTTTT

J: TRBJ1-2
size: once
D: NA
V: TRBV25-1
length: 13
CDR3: CASSDGGSYGYPF
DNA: TGTGCCAGCAGTGATGGAGGATCCTATGGCTACCCCTTC

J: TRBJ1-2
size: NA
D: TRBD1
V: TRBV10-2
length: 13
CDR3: CASSEGGGYGYTF
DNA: TGCGCCAGCAGCGAAGGGGGCGGCTATGGCTACACCTTC

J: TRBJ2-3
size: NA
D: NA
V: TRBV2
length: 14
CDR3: CASTAETSTDTQYF
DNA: TGTGCCAGCACGGCGGAAACTAGCACAGATACGCAGTATTTT

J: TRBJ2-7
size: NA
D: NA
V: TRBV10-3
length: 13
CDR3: CAISEVSSYEQYF
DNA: TGTGCCATCAGTGAGGTGAGCTCCTACGAGCAGTACTTC

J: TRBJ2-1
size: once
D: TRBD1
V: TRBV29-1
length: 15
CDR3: CSVVRRQGAYNEQFF
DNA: TGCAGCGTCGTGAGGCGACAGGGGGCCTACAATGAGCAGTTCTTC

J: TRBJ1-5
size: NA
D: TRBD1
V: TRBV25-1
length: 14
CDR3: CASRGQGSNQPQHF
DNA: TGTGCCAGCAGGGGACAGGGTAGCAATCAGCCCCAGCATTTT

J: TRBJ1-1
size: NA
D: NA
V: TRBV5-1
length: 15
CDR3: CASSLQSGAYTEAFF
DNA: TGCGCCAGCAGCTTGCAGTCAGGGGCGTACACTGAAGCTTTCTTT

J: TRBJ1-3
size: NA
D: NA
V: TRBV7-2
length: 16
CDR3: CASSARRTVTGNTIYF
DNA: TGTGCCAGCAGCGCTCGCCGGACAGTAACCGGAAACACCATATATTTT

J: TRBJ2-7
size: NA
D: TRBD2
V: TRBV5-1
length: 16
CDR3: CASSLRLAGGQYEQYF
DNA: TGCGCCAGCAGCTTGAGACTAGCGGGGGGCCAATACGAGCAGTACTTC

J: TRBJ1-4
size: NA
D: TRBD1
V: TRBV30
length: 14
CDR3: CAWSGQGFNEKLFF
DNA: TGTGCCTGGAGCGGACAGGGGTTTAATGAAAAACTGTTTTTT

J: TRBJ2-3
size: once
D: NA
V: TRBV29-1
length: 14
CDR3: CSVDLDPTRDTQYF
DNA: TGCAGCGTAGATCTAGACCCAACTCGAGATACGCAGTATTTT

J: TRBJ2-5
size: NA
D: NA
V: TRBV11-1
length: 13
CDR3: CASSESRVETQYF
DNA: TGTGCCAGCAGCGAGTCCAGGGTAGAGACCCAGTACTTC

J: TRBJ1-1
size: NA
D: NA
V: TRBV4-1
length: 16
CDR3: CASSQVRTEYWAEAFF
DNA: TGCGCCAGCAGCCAAGTCAGGACAGAATACTGGGCTGAAGCTTTCTTT

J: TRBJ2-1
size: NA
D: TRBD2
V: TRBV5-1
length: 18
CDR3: CASSFPPSGGSSYNEQFF
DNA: TGCGCCAGCAGCTTCCCCCCTAGCGGGGGGTCATCCTACAATGAGCAGTTCTTC

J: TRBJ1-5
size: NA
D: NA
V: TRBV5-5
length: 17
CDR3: CASSLPPGGVLRQPQHF
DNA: TGTGCCAGCAGCTTGCCGCCAGGAGGGGTTCTTCGTCAGCCCCAGCATTTT

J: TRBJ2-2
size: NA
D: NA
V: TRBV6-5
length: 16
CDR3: CASSLQWTPNTGELFF
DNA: TGTGCCAGCAGTTTACAGTGGACACCGAACACCGGGGAGCTGTTTTTT

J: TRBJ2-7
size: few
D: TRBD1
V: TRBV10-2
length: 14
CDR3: CASVPGQSFYEQYF
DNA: TGCGCCAGCGTTCCGGGACAGAGCTTTTACGAGCAGTACTTC

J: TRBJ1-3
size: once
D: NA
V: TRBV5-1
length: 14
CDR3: CASSWGGSGNTIYF
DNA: TGCGCCAGCAGCTGGGGGGGCTCTGGAAACACCATATATTTT

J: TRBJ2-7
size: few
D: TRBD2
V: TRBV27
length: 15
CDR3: CASSLQSGTSGEQYF
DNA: TGTGCCAGCAGTTTACAATCCGGGACTAGCGGAGAGCAGTACTTC

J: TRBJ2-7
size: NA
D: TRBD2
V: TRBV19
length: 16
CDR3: CASSSSRDYLTYEQYF
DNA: TGTGCCAGTAGTAGTTCCCGGGACTACCTAACCTACGAGCAGTACTTC

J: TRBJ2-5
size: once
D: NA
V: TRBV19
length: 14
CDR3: CASSIDRVSGAQYF
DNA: TGTGCCAGTAGTATAGACAGGGTTTCGGGGGCCCAGTACTTC

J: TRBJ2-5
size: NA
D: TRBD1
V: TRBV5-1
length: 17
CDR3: CASSLARGQGAGETQYF
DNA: TGCGCCAGCAGTTTGGCCCGGGGACAGGGGGCAGGCGAGACCCAGTACTTC

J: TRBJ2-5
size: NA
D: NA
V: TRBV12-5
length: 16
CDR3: CASGFGRPGGRETQYF
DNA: TGTGCTAGTGGTTTCGGTCGCCCGGGGGGCAGAGAGACCCAGTACTTC

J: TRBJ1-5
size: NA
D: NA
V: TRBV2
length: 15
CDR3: CASRRGGGDGQPQHF
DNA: TGTGCCAGCAGAAGAGGGGGTGGGGATGGTCAGCCCCAGCATTTT

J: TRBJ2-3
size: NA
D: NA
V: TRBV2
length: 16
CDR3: CASSERGRSGTDTQYF
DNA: TGTGCCAGCAGTGAAAGGGGCAGGTCGGGCACAGATACGCAGTATTTT

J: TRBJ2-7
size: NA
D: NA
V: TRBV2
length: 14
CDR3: CASSSQPGAYEQYF
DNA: TGTGCCAGCAGTTCTCAACCAGGGGCCTACGAGCAGTACTTC

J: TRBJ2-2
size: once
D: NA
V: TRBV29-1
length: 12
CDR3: CSGKGTVGELFF
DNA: TGCAGCGGAAAGGGGACTGTCGGGGAGCTGTTTTTT

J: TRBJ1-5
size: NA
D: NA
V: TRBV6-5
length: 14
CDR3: CASTLGRTNQPQHF
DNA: TGTGCCAGCACCCTCGGACGGACTAATCAGCCCCAGCATTTT

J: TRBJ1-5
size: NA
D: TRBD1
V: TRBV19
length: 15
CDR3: CASSRDRGNNQPQHF
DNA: TGTGCCAGTAGCAGGGACAGGGGAAATAATCAGCCCCAGCATTTT

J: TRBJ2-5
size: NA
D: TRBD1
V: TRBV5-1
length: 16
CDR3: CASSLVWDRGPAAQYF
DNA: TGCGCCAGCAGCTTGGTTTGGGACAGGGGACCGGCGGCCCAGTACTTC